This T cell receptor (beta chain) was recorded in a study of T-cell reconstitution after alpha-beta-depleted transplantation in children. Broader study findings: One year after transplant, T-cell counts and diversity came mostly from newly produced T cells. Surviving thymic progenitors and recipient T cells were the source of high TCRbeta diversity at day 60 in some patients. In patients about two months after transplant, alpha-beta T cells reportedly arose from several hundred expanded graft clones.

The sample holds a few counts of this clonotype. Antigen: not known. The V end was cut by 6 bases, the J end by 7 bases, with 18 bases between. Germline V lookup: CDR1 SQVTM, CDR2 ANQGSEA. The CDR3 totals 14 residues. During its preparation, the TCRbeta library received unique molecular identifiers. TCRdb ran MiXCR on the PCR reads and lists one entry per CDR3 protein. The repertoire consists of 95,000 to 150,000 distinct CDR3 sequences, with roughly 23% occurring once and the leading ten covering roughly a tenth. The sequences come from PBMCs, mostly from graft donor cells, collected 180 days after TCRalphabeta/CD19-depleted stem cell transplant. The sequence was collected from a male patient aged 2-10 years who had a stem cell transplant for chronic granulomatous disease, so the T cells may come from the graft donor. The chain carries TRBV29-1 and TRBJ1-4, with D possibly TRBD1 on 5 matching bases. CDR3 coding DNA: TGCAGCGTCTCGACCGGGGCAGAGCGTGAAAAACTGTTTTTT. Its translation: CSVSTGAEREKLFF.